A selection of T cell receptor beta chains follows, all from one sample in a study of T cells in localized non-small cell lung cancer. Sequencing used immunoSEQ multiplex PCR; TCRdb keeps in-frame clones, though not all of them. The data contain more than 12,000 clones, 80% to 85% of them singletons. The source was peripheral blood, collected before any cancer treatment. These receptors all come from a female donor at least 60 years old with stage I squamous cell lung carcinoma. CDR3s include the opening cysteine and the closing phenylalanine or tryptophan. A D gene is named only where the DNA matches it firmly. Not all rows give a size; the values are once, few, many and, for expanded clones, a class.

j_call cdr3_length clone_size d_call v_call cdr3_nt cdr3_aa
TRBJ1-4 13 NA NA TRBV5-4 TGTGCCAGCAGCTTGGGGCAGCAAGAAAAACTGTTTTTT CASSLGQQEKLFF
TRBJ1-5 12 NA NA TRBV30 TGTGCCTGGGGACGGGCGGGTCAGCCCCAGCATTTT CAWGRAGQPQHF
TRBJ1-2 15 NA NA TRBV5-1 TGCGCCAGCAGCCCTGAACTATCCGGGACCTATGGCTACACCTTC CASSPELSGTYGYTF
TRBJ2-1 15 once TRBD2 TRBV5-1 TGCGCCAGCACCAAAGGGACTAGCGTTTGGGCTGAGCAGTTCTTC CASTKGTSVWAEQFF
TRBJ2-1 15 NA NA TRBV9 TGTGCCAGCAGCGTAGAAACGGGGGCGGTTGATGAGCAGTTCTTC CASSVETGAVDEQFF
TRBJ1-1 15 NA TRBD1 TRBV29-1 TGCAGCGTGACCGGGACAGGGGGCCTCCTTCCCGAAGCTTTCTTT CSVTGTGGLLPEAFF
TRBJ1-5 13 NA NA TRBV7-9 TGTGCCAGCAGCCCCGACGGGAATCGGCCCCAGCATTTT CASSPDGNRPQHF
TRBJ2-3 12 NA NA TRBV25-1 TGTGCCAGCAGTGGGGGGGCAGATACGCAGTATTTT CASSGGADTQYF
TRBJ1-2 12 NA NA TRBV4-1 TGCGCCAGCAGCCAAGATGCCGAGGGCTACACCTTC CASSQDAEGYTF
TRBJ2-5 13 NA TRBD1 TRBV10-3 TGTGCCGCCAAAGCCGGGACAGGAGAGACCCAGTACTTC CAAKAGTGETQYF
TRBJ1-1 17 NA NA TRBV27 TGTGCCAGCAGTTTATGGCGGTTTAGGGGAGGGTGGACTGAAGCTTTCTTT CASSLWRFRGGWTEAFF
TRBJ1-4 15 NA TRBD1 TRBV5-6 TGTGCCAGCAGCGGAATGGGACAGCTTCGTGAAAAACTGTTTTTT CASSGMGQLREKLFF
TRBJ1-5 14 NA TRBD1 TRBV19 TGTGCCAGTAGTGCCGGGACAGGGGGCCAGCCCCAGCATTTT CASSAGTGGQPQHF
TRBJ2-3 15 NA NA TRBV27 TGTGCCAGCAGTCGACGGGTACAGTGGACAGATACGCAGTATTTT CASSRRVQWTDTQYF
TRBJ2-5 15 NA TRBD1 TRBV9 TGTGCCAGCAGCGTAGAGGGGAACAGGGGAGAGACCCAGTACTTC CASSVEGNRGETQYF
TRBJ1-1 14 NA NA TRBV18 TGTGCCAGCTCAGTACAGGGTGGGGGCACTGAAGCTTTCTTT CASSVQGGGTEAFF
TRBJ1-1 15 once NA TRBV18 TGTGCCAGCTCACCACCGAGCCAGGGGTTGACTGAAGCTTTCTTT CASSPPSQGLTEAFF
TRBJ1-2 15 NA NA TRBV7-9 TGTGCCAGCAGCTTAGGAGGGTCAGGGCGATGGGGCTACACCTTC CASSLGGSGRWGYTF
TRBJ2-7 16 NA NA TRBV12-2 TGTGCAAGTCGCTTAGCGGACGCCAGGAGCTCCTACGAGCAGTACTTC CASRLADARSSYEQYF
TRBJ2-7 14 NA TRBD1 TRBV10-1 TGCGCCAGCAGCGGTCGACAGGGCAGGTACGAGCAGTACTTC CASSGRQGRYEQYF
TRBJ1-2 13 NA NA TRBV10-2 TGCGCCAGCAGCCGAGGGGCCTACTATGGCTACACCTTC CASSRGAYYGYTF
TRBJ2-5 14 NA TRBD2 TRBV9 TGTGCCAGCAGCGTCACTAGCGGGTGGGAGACCCAGTACTTC CASSVTSGWETQYF
TRBJ1-1 16 NA NA TRBV18 TGTGCCAGCTCACCAAGGGGACGGGGGAAGAACACTGAAGCTTTCTTT CASSPRGRGKNTEAFF
TRBJ2-3 15 NA TRBD2 TRBV5-1 TGCGCCAGCATGATTGCGGGGGTGTCAGCAGATACGCAGTATTTT CASMIAGVSADTQYF
TRBJ1-1 14 NA NA TRBV27 TGTGCCAGCAGTTTATCAGGGGCAAACACTGAAGCTTTCTTT CASSLSGANTEAFF
TRBJ2-5 13 NA NA TRBV18 TGTGCCAGCTCACCTCAATTTCAAGAGACCCAGTACTTC CASSPQFQETQYF
TRBJ1-3 14 NA NA TRBV30 TGTGCCTGGAGATGGGGTCGGGGGACAAACACCATATATTTT CAWRWGRGTNTIYF
TRBJ1-5 15 once TRBD1 TRBV2 TGTGCCAGCAGTAGACAGGGTTATAGCAATCAGCCCCAGCATTTT CASSRQGYSNQPQHF
TRBJ2-2 13 NA NA TRBV5-1 TGCGCCAGCAGCTTGGGACAGGCCGGGGAGCTGTTTTTT CASSLGQAGELFF
TRBJ2-5 16 NA NA TRBV4-1 TGCGCCAGCAGCCAAGTTTGGGCAGGGGGGAAGGAGACCCAGTACTTC CASSQVWAGGKETQYF
TRBJ2-2 16 NA TRBD1 TRBV19 TGTGCCAGTAGACCTCCGGGACAGGGGACCTCCGGGGAGCTGTTTTTT CASRPPGQGTSGELFF
TRBJ1-1 15 NA NA TRBV2 TGTGCCAGCAGTGAAGAGGTGGGGTCGAGAACTGAAGCTTTCTTT CASSEEVGSRTEAFF
TRBJ1-2 14 NA TRBD1 TRBV5-1 TGCGCCAGCAGCCCCCAGGGGGCTGACTATGGCTACACCTTC CASSPQGADYGYTF
TRBJ2-1 13 NA NA TRBV5-1 TGCGCCAGCAGCTTGGGGCTAGTTAATGAGCAGTTCTTC CASSLGLVNEQFF
TRBJ2-7 13 NA NA TRBV7-7 TGTGCCAGCAGCCTCGACGGGTCCTACGAGCAGTACTTC CASSLDGSYEQYF
TRBJ1-4 16 NA NA TRBV5-6 TGTGCCAGCAGCTTGGCGGGCAGGGGAGAAGATGAAAAACTGTTTTTT CASSLAGRGEDEKLFF
TRBJ1-1 13 NA NA TRBV5-6 TGTGCCAGCAGCTTGCGAGGGAACACTGAAGCTTTCTTT CASSLRGNTEAFF
TRBJ2-1 13 NA TRBD2 TRBV19 TGTGCCAGTAGCCCCACGGGGGGCAATGAGCAGTTCTTC CASSPTGGNEQFF
TRBJ2-3 15 NA TRBD1 TRBV6-1 TGTGCCAGCAGTGATTACAGGGGGCACACAGATACGCAGTATTTT CASSDYRGHTDTQYF
TRBJ1-4 18 NA NA TRBV4-1 TGCGCCAGCAGCACCTACGAAACAGGGTCTCGGGCTAATGAAAAACTGTTTTTT CASSTYETGSRANEKLFF
TRBJ2-7 17 NA NA TRBV5-6 TGTGCCAGCAGCCCCGGGACACGATCTAGAATTTCCTACGAGCAGTACTTC CASSPGTRSRISYEQYF
TRBJ2-2 14 NA TRBD1 TRBV5-1 TGCGCCAGCGCCGGACAGGGAGTAACCGGGGAGCTGTTTTTT CASAGQGVTGELFF
TRBJ2-2 12 NA NA TRBV6-5 TGTGCCAGCAGGACGACGACCGGGGAGCTGTTTTTT CASRTTTGELFF
TRBJ2-3 17 NA NA TRBV11-2 TGTGCCAGCAGCTTAGTAAACAGGCGGGGTAGAACAGATACGCAGTATTTT CASSLVNRRGRTDTQYF
TRBJ2-5 15 NA TRBD2 TRBV4-3 TGCGCCAGCAGCCAGCTAGCGGGGTGGCAAGAGACCCAGTACTTC CASSQLAGWQETQYF
TRBJ1-1 14 NA NA TRBV30 TGTGCCTGGAGTGTATCAGGGTCTGGTGCTGAAGCTTTCTTT CAWSVSGSGAEAFF
TRBJ2-3 13 NA TRBD1 TRBV29-1 TGCAGCTCCTGGACAGGACCCACAGATACGCAGTATTTT CSSWTGPTDTQYF
TRBJ1-1 15 few NA TRBV7-3 TGTGCCAGCAGCCGTACGGGGGGGAGAGACACTGAAGCTTTCTTT CASSRTGGRDTEAFF
TRBJ1-1 13 once NA TRBV30 TGTGCCTGGATGCGGGGAGGGAACACTGAAGCTTTCTTT CAWMRGGNTEAFF
TRBJ1-1 14 NA NA TRBV11-3 TGTGCCAGCAGCTTAGGAGGTCTGAACACTGAAGCTTTCTTT CASSLGGLNTEAFF
TRBJ1-4 15 NA NA TRBV7-8 TGTGCCAGCAGCTCCCCTGAGGGGCTTCGGGAAAAACTGTTTTTT CASSSPEGLREKLFF
TRBJ2-7 14 NA NA TRBV10-3 TGTGCCATCAGGAATACTAGAACCCCCTACGAGCAGTACTTC CAIRNTRTPYEQYF
TRBJ2-3 17 NA TRBD2 TRBV4-1 TGCGCCAGCAGCCAACTTACTACTAGCGGGGGGGGGAATACGCAGTATTTT CASSQLTTSGGGNTQYF
TRBJ2-7 16 NA NA TRBV5-1 TGCGCCAGCAGCCCACTTGGAGACGGTAGCTCCTACGAGCAGTACTTC CASSPLGDGSSYEQYF